Below are 27 T cell receptor beta chains sequenced from a single sample in a study of blood T cell repertoires in COVID-19 (dated by TCRdb to 2019 to 2021). Library preparation used the immunoSEQ multiplex PCR assay. In its TCRdb copy, this immuneACCESS table keeps in-frame sequences only and misses some clones. Where compared with another copy, unresolved V genes explain less than half of these, and the others have no known cause. This sample has around 200,000 clones in its table, and around 82% of those were observed once. The ten largest clones capture 7% to 8.5% of the sample. The specimen sequenced was PBMCs or T cells enriched from blood (not recorded which). These TCRs come from a woman in her thirties or forties with acute COVID-19.

The chain couples TRBV19 to TRBJ1-1; D uncertain. Germline V gene data show CDR1 as LNHDA and CDR2 as SQIVND (reference sequence). The CDR3 is 16 residues long. Trimming took off 0 bases at V and 0 bases at J, with 11 bases between the two ends. The CDR3 DNA sequence: TGTGCCAGTAGTATAGATCTAGACCGCCTGAACACTGAAGCTTTCTTT. This gives the protein CASSIDLDRLNTEAFF.

This clone was observed a single time. The chain has TRBV11-2 and TRBJ1-5; TRBD1 matches at 8 bases. Unmatched junction bases numbered 1, after V lost 5 bases and J lost 1 base. Germline loops: CDR1 SGHAT, CDR2 FQNNGV. The CDR3 runs to 14 residues. The CDR3 region is CASSRTGSNQPQHF. For the CDR3, the DNA is TGTGCCAGCAGCCGGACAGGGAGCAATCAGCCCCAGCATTTT.

This sequence joins TRBV19 and TRBJ1-1; 10 nucleotides align to TRBD1. The CDR3 runs 17 residues. The V segment lost 3 bases and the J segment 3 bases; nucleotides outside the gene matches: 10. Germline V lookup: CDR1 LNHDA, CDR2 SQIVND (reference sequence). As DNA, the CDR3 is TGTGCCAGTAGTATTCCCGGACAGGGGGTTCGAGACACTGAAGCTTTCTTT. Amino acids: CASSIPGQGVRDTEAFF.

The V call is TRBV5-1, the J call TRBJ2-7; TRBD1 agrees at 7 bases. The CDR3 totals 14 residues. The J segment lost 6 bases and the V segment lost 2 bases, leaving 8 bases of the junction unmatched. Germline V gene sequence: CDR1 SGHRS, CDR2 YFSETQ. CDR3 residues: CASSFSQGNSEQYF. The DNA of the CDR3 is TGCGCCAGCAGCTTTTCACAGGGGAACAGCGAGCAGTACTTC.

The V and J genes are TRBV28 and TRBJ1-1; TRBD1 might be the D (5 bases). Germline loops: CDR1 MDHEN, CDR2 SYDVKM. The CDR3 has 11 residues. Trimming removed 8 bases from V and 13 bases from J, with 17 bases in between. The CDR3 bases are TGTGCCAGCGGAGTAGGGGCGGAGGGTTTCTTT. Residues: CASGVGAEGFF. Looking up the rest from reference TRBV28 and TRBJ1-1 gives the full variable domain: DVKVTQSSRYLVKRTGEKVFLECVQDMDHENMFWYRQDPGLGLRLIYFSYDVKMKEKGDIPEGYSVSREKKERFSLILESASTNQTSMYLCASGVGAEGFFGQGTRLTVV.

This chain joins TRBV5-1 and TRBJ2-1; TRBD2 matches 8 bases. The V and J ends lost 4 bases and 7 bases, in that order; junction bases with no gene match: 7. Germline lookup yields CDR1 SGHRS and CDR2 YFSETQ. This CDR3 spans 14 amino acids. The CDR3 region has the DNA TGCGCCAGCAGCGAGGGAGTAGCGGGGAATGAGCAGTTCTTC. Translation gives CASSEGVAGNEQFF.

This chain connects TRBV19 to TRBJ1-2; D not resolved. Germline V gene data show CDR1 as LNHDA and CDR2 as SQIVND (reference sequence). This CDR3 region has 11 residues. V was cut by 1 base and J by 7 bases, with 4 bases left in between. The CDR3 DNA reads as TGTGCCAGTAGTATAGCGGGTGGCTACACCTTC. Translated: CASSIAGGYTF.

This clone was seen only a few times. The rearrangement uses TRBV7-9 and TRBJ1-1, with D uncertain. The CDR3 totals 15 residues. V was clipped by 5 bases and J by 5 bases, with 18 bases between them. Germline-derived CDR1 and CDR2 are SEHNR and FQNEAQ (reference sequence). The DNA of the CDR3 is TGTGCCAGCAGCGTTGACCGGCTTGGCGGAACTGAAGCTTTCTTT. Translating it yields CASSVDRLGGTEAFF. Together with reference TRBV7-9 and TRBJ1-1, the CDR3 gives the full variable domain: DTGVSQNPRHKITKRGQNVTFRCDPISEHNRLYWYRQTLGQGPEFLTYFQNEAQLEKSRLLSDRFSAERPKGSFSTLEIQRTEQGDSAMYLCASSVDRLGGTEAFFGQGTRLTVV.

V gene TRBV4-3 combines with J gene TRBJ2-5; D is unclear. CDR1 is LGHNA, CDR2 YSLEER, per germline. The CDR3 runs to 16 residues. Trimming removed 0 bases at V and 4 bases at J, with 15 bases between. DNA for the CDR3: TGCGCCAGCAGCCAAGATTTCGAGCAGGCAGGAGAGACCCAGTACTTC. This translates into CASSQDFEQAGETQYF.

The rearrangement uses TRBV11-2 and TRBJ2-5; 8 bases line up with TRBD1. From germline, CDR1 is SGHAT and CDR2 FQNNGV. The CDR3 sequence is 16 residues long. The V segment lost 5 bases and the J segment 4 bases; nucleotides outside the gene matches: 12. Written as DNA, the CDR3 is TGTGCCAGCAGCCGCGACCTGCCGACAGGGGCAGAGACCCAGTACTTC. Translation gives CASSRDLPTGAETQYF.

This rearrangement joins TRBV7-2 to TRBJ2-1; 8 bases line up with TRBD1. This CDR3 spans 15 amino acids. Germline loops: CDR1 SGHTA, CDR2 FQGNSA. The junction had 9 bases not matched to a gene; V was cut back by 5 bases and J by 6 bases. DNA of the CDR3: TGTGCCAGCAGCCCGTTTTGGACAGGGAGCAATGAGCAGTTCTTC. Its translation is CASSPFWTGSNEQFF.

The rearrangement links TRBV5-6 to TRBJ1-1; TRBD1 matches 10 bases. The germline V gene encodes CDR1 SGHDT and CDR2 YYEEEE. The J segment lost 0 bases and the V segment lost 4 bases, leaving 9 bases of the junction unmatched. This CDR3 has 17 residues. The CDR3 protein is CASSPEGQGPMNTEAFF. The CDR3 DNA reads as TGTGCCAGCAGCCCTGAGGGACAGGGGCCAATGAACACTGAAGCTTTCTTT.

The chain is built from TRBV5-1 and TRBJ2-5, with 12 bases identical to TRBD2. J gave up 5 bases and V 4 bases, and 3 bases lay outside the gene matches. Germline CDR1 reads SGHRS; CDR2 reads YFSETQ. CDR3 length: 14 amino acids. CDR3 amino acids: CASSPTSGGETQYF. The CDR3 region has the DNA TGCGCCAGCAGCCCGACTAGCGGGGGTGAGACCCAGTACTTC.

The V call is TRBV29-1, the J call TRBJ1-6; 7 nucleotides align to TRBD1. Germline values: CDR1 SQVTM, CDR2 ANQGSEA. The CDR3 totals 15 residues. V was clipped by 5 bases and J by 1 base; unmatched bases: 5. CDR3 sequence: CSVRTGESYNSPLHF. CDR3 DNA: TGCAGCGTTCGGACAGGAGAATCCTATAATTCACCCCTCCACTTT.

CDR3 coding DNA: TGTGCCAGCTCCAACAGGGGAGCCTTGAATCAGCCCCAGCATTTT. Translated, it gives CASSNRGALNQPQHF. The V call is TRBV6-5, the J call TRBJ1-5, with 7 bases lining up with TRBD1. The germline gives CDR1 MNHEY, CDR2 SVGAGI. Germline trimming cut 8 bases from V and 4 bases from J; bases unmatched to any gene: 11. This CDR3 has 15 amino acids.

The chain joins TRBV12-3 or TRBV12-4 to TRBJ1-1; TRBD1 agrees at 8 bases. The ends lost 5 bases at V and 8 bases at J; junction bases unmatched: 4. The CDR3 totals 12 residues. CDR3 region: CASSPGGREAFF. DNA of the CDR3: TGTGCCAGCAGTCCAGGGGGCAGGGAAGCTTTCTTT.

This chain connects TRBV10-3 to TRBJ1-3; D unresolved. Germline-derived CDR1 and CDR2 are ENHRY and SYGVKD. This CDR3 is built from 15 residues. V lost 7 bases and J lost 4, with 17 bases in between. The CDR3 is CAIKLLLGGGNTIYF. In DNA, the CDR3 is TGTGCCATCAAGCTTCTCCTGGGAGGAGGAAACACCATATATTTT.

This chain links TRBV4-1 with TRBJ2-1; 11 bases line up with TRBD2. Trimming removed 4 bases from V and 2 bases from J; junction bases left unmatched: 4. From germline, CDR1 is MGHRA and CDR2 YSYEKL. The CDR3 is made up of 16 amino acids. In DNA form, the CDR3 reads TGCGCCAGCAGCCGGCTAGCGGGAGGTACCTACAATGAGCAGTTCTTC. This sequence encodes CASSRLAGGTYNEQFF.

The chain is built from TRBV4-1 and TRBJ2-1, with 13 bases fitting TRBD2. With V trimmed by 1 base and J by 2 bases, 2 bases remained unmatched. The CDR3 is 17 residues long. Germline-derived CDR1 and CDR2 are MGHRA and YSYEKL. This CDR3 reads CASSQGLAGGPYNEQFF. The CDR3 region has the DNA TGCGCCAGCAGCCAAGGACTAGCGGGAGGCCCCTACAATGAGCAGTTCTTC.

V and J are TRBV6-5 and TRBJ2-2, with D tentatively TRBD2 (7 bases). V dropped 6 bases and J dropped 5 bases, with 13 bases sitting between them. Per the germline V gene, CDR1 is MNHEY and CDR2 is SVGAGI. The CDR3 has 14 amino acids. The CDR3 here is CASRVEGGTGELFF. In DNA form, the CDR3 reads TGTGCCAGCAGGGTTGAGGGGGGGACCGGGGAGCTGTTTTTT.

The V and J genes are TRBV3-1 (or the pseudogene TRBV3-2) and TRBJ2-7; tentatively, D is TRBD1 (11 bases). The CDR3 extends over 23 amino acids. Trimming removed 4 bases at V and 5 bases at J, with 42 bases between. Germline V gives CDR1 LGHDT, CDR2 YNNKEL (reference sequence). The CDR3 DNA is TGTGCCAGCAGCCGAAAAGGACAGGGGGCGCAGAAGCCTAGCGGGAGAATCCGCGACGAGCAGTACTTC. Its translation is CASSRKGQGAQKPSGRIRDEQYF.

The rearrangement joins TRBV4-2 to TRBJ2-5, with no clear D. Trimming took 0 bases from V and 7 from J, leaving 12 bases between them. This CDR3 is 14 amino acids long. Germline CDR1 is LGHNA and CDR2 is YNFKEQ. CDR3 loop: CASSQDRLDGTQYF. The CDR3, as DNA: TGTGCCAGCAGCCAAGATCGACTCGATGGGACCCAGTACTTC.

This clone was counted only a few times. The chain is built from TRBV9 and TRBJ1-1; tentatively, D is TRBD1 (5 bases). There are 15 residues in the CDR3. Looked up from germline, CDR1 is SGDLS and CDR2 is YYNGEE. Trimming cost V 4 bases and J 6 bases, with 19 bases left between them. The CDR3 loop is CASSPGWGGHAEAFF. Here the CDR3 DNA reads TGTGCCAGCAGCCCAGGGTGGGGGGGTCACGCTGAAGCTTTCTTT.

CDR3 sequence: CASSRRMAGGGQETQYF. CDR3 nucleotide sequence: TGTGCCAGCAGCCGGAGAATGGCGGGAGGCGGACAAGAGACCCAGTACTTC. The genes are TRBV4-2 and TRBJ2-5; 8 bases map to TRBD2. With 4 bases clipped from V and 2 bases from J, the junction kept 12 bases outside the gene matches. Germline V lookup: CDR1 LGHNA, CDR2 YNFKEQ. CDR3 size: 17 residues.

This clone was seen only a few times. The chain employs TRBV5-1 and TRBJ2-7; D not resolved. Trimming pared 4 bases from V and 0 bases from J, leaving 14 bases between. Germline CDR1 reads SGHRS; CDR2 reads YFSETQ. The CDR3 totals 15 residues. For the CDR3, the DNA is TGCGCCAGCAGCCTCGACCCCGCGGTCTCCTACGAGCAGTACTTC. Its protein product is CASSLDPAVSYEQYF. Combining the CDR3 with reference TRBV5-1 and TRBJ2-7 gives the whole variable domain KAGVTQTPRYLIKTRGQQVTLSCSPISGHRSVSWYQQTPGQGLQFLFEYFSETQRNKGNFPGRFSGRQFSNSRSEMNVSTLELGDSALYLCASSLDPAVSYEQYFGPGTRLTVT.

This clone was counted between two and nine times. The rearrangement links TRBV11-2 to TRBJ1-5; 8 bases line up with TRBD1. With V trimmed by 3 bases and J by 4 bases, 5 bases remained unmatched. The V gene's germline CDR1 is SGHAT and CDR2 FQNNGV. CDR3 length: 15 amino acids. This chain's CDR3 is CASSFDRGLNQPQHF. The CDR3, as DNA: TGTGCCAGCAGCTTCGACAGGGGCTTAAATCAGCCCCAGCATTTT.

J is TRBJ1-4 and V is TRBV28; D is unresolved. V lost 3 bases to trimming and J lost 8 bases, with 10 bases between them. The CDR3 runs to 13 residues. Germline V gene data show CDR1 as MDHEN and CDR2 as SYDVKM. CDR3 sequence reads: CASSFGLIEKLFF. The CDR3 bases are TGTGCCAGCAGTTTTGGACTTATAGAAAAACTGTTTTTT. The full variable domain, in which reference TRBV28 and TRBJ1-4 provide the parts outside the CDR3, is DVKVTQSSRYLVKRTGEKVFLECVQDMDHENMFWYRQDPGLGLRLIYFSYDVKMKEKGDIPEGYSVSREKKERFSLILESASTNQTSMYLCASSFGLIEKLFFGSGTQLSVL.